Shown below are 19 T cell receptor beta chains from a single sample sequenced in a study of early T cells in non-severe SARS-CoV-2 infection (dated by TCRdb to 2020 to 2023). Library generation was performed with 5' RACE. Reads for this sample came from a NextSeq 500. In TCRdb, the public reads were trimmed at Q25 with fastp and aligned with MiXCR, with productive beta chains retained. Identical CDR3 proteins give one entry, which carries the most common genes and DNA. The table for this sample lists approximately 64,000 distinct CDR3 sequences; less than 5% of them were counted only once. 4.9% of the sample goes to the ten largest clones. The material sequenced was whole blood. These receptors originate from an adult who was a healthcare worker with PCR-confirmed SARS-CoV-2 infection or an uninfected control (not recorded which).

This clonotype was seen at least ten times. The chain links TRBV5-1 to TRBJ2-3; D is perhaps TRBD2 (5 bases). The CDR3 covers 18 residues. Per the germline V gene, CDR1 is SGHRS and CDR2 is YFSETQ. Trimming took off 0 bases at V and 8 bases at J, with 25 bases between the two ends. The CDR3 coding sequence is TGCGCCAGCAGCTTGGGTCCGCAAGGGCGGACTTTCGAGGGTACGCAGTATTTT. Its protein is CASSLGPQGRTFEGTQYF.

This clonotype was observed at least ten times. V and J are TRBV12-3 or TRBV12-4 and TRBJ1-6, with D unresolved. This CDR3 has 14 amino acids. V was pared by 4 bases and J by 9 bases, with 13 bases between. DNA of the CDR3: TGTGCCAGCAGTTCCAACCGGGATTTTTCACCCCTCCACTTT. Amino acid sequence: CASSSNRDFSPLHF.

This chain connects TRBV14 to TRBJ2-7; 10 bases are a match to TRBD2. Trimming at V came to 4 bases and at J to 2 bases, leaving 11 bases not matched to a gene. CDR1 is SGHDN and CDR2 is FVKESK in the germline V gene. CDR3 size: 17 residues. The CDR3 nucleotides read TGTGCCAGCAGCCCGGGCTACGGGACTAGCGTTCCCTACGAGCAGTACTTC. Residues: CASSPGYGTSVPYEQYF.

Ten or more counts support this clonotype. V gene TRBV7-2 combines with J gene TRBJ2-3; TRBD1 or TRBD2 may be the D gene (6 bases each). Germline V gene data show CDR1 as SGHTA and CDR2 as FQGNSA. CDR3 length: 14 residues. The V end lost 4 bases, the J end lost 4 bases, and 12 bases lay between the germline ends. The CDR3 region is CASSWIGGSDTQYF. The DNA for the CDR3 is TGTGCCAGCAGCTGGATCGGGGGCTCAGATACGCAGTATTTT.

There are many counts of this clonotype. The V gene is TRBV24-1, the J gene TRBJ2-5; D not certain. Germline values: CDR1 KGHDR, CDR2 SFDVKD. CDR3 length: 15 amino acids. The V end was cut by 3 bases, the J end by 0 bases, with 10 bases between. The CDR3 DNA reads TGTGCCACCAGTGATCCCTTTACCTACCAAGAGACCCAGTACTTC. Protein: CATSDPFTYQETQYF.

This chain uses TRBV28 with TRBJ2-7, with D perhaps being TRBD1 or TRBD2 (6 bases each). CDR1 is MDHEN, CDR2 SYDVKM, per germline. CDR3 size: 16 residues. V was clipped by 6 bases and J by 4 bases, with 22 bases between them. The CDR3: CASSPRGQGDSYEQYF. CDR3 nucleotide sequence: TGTGCCAGCAGCCCCCGGGGGCAGGGAGATTCTTACGAGCAGTACTTC.

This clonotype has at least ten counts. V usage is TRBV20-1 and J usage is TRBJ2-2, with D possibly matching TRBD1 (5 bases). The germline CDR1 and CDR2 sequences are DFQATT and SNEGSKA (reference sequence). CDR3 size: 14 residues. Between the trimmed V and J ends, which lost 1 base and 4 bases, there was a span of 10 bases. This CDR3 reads CSARGGAGTGELFF. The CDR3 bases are TGCAGTGCTAGAGGTGGGGCTGGCACCGGGGAGCTGTTTTTT.

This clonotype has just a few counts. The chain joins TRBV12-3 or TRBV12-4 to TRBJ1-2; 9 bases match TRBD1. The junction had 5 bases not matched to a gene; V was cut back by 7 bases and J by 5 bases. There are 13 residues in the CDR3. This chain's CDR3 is CASTPGQGYGYTF. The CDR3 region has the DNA TGTGCCAGCACCCCGGGACAGGGATATGGCTACACCTTC.

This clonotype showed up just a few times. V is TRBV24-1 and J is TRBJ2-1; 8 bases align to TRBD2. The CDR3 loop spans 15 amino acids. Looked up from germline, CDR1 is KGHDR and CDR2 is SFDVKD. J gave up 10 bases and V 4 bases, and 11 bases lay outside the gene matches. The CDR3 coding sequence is TGTGCCACCAGTGAGCCCCGGGGGGGCCCGAGGGAGCAGTTCTTC. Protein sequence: CATSEPRGGPREQFF.

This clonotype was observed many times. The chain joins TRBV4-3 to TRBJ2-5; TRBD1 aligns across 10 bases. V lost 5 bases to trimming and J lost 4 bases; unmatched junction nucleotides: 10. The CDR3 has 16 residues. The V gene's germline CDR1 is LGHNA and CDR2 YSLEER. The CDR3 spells CASSLTRGTGVETQYF. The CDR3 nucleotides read TGCGCCAGCAGCTTGACACGTGGGACAGGGGTAGAGACCCAGTACTTC.

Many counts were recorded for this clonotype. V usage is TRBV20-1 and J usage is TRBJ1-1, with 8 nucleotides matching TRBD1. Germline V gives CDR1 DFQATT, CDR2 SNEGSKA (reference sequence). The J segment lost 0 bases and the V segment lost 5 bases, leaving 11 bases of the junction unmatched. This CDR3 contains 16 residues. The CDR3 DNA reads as TGCAGTGCTCGCGGACAGGGAGTGGTGATGAACACTGAAGCTTTCTTT. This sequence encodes CSARGQGVVMNTEAFF.

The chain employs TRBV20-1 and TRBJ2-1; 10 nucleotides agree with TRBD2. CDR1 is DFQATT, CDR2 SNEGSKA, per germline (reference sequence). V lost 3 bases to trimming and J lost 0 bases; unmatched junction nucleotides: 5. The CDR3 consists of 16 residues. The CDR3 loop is CSARVLAGDSYNEQFF. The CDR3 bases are TGCAGTGCTAGGGTCCTAGCGGGAGACTCCTACAATGAGCAGTTCTTC.

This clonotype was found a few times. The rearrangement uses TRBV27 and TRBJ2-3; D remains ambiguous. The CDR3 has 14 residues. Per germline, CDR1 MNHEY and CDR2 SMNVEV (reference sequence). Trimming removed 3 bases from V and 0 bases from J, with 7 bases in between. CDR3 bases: TGTGCCAGCAGTTTTCCCCAGAGCACAGATACGCAGTATTTT. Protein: CASSFPQSTDTQYF.

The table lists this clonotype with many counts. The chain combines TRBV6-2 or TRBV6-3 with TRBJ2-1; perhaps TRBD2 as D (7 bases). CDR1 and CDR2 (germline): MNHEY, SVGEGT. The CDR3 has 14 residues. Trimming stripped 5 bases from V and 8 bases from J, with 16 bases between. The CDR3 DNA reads TGTGCCAGCAGTCCCCGACTAGGGGGGGATGAGCAGTTCTTC. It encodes CASSPRLGGDEQFF.

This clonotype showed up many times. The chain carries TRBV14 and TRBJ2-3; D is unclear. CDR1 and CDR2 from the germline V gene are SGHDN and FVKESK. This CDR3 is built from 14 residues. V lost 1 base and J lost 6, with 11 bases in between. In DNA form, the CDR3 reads TGTGCCAGCAGCCAAGCCCCCCTTTTGGATACGCAGTATTTT. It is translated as CASSQAPLLDTQYF.

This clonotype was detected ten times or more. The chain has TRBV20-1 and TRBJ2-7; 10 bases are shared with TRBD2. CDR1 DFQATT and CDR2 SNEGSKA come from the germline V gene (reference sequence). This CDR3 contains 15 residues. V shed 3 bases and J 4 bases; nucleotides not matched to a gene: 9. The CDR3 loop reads CSARPSGGAGYEQYF. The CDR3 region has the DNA TGCAGTGCTAGGCCCAGCGGGGGGGCCGGATACGAGCAGTACTTC.

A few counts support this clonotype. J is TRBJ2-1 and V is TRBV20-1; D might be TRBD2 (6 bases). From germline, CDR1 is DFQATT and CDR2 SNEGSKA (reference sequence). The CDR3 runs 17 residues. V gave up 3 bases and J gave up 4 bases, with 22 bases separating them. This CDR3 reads CSASGFGGSDGYNEQFF. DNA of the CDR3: TGCAGTGCTAGTGGGTTTGGAGGGAGTGATGGGTACAATGAGCAGTTCTTC.

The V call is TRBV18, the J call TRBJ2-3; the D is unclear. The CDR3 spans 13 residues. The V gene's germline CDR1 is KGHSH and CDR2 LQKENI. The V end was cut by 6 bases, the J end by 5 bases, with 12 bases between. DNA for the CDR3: TGTGCCAGCTCGAGTACCCCTCAAGATACGCAGTATTTT. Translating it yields CASSSTPQDTQYF.

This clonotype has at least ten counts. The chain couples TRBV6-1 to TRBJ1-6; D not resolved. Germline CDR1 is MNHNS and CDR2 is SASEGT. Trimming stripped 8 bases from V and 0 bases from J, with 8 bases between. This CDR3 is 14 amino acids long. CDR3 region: CASLSGSYNSPLHF. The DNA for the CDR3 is TGTGCCAGCCTTTCCGGCTCCTATAATTCACCCCTCCACTTT.